These 14 T cell receptor beta chains share one sample of origin, sequenced in a study of cytomegalovirus exposure and HLA in healthy donors. 13 Jbeta primers and 60 Vbeta primers were used for the PCR. TCRdb's table, derived via immunoSEQ multiplex PCR, lists solely in-frame clones and lacks some. This sample has about 170,000 clones, with roughly 78% found just once. Specimen: PBMCs. The source of these receptors is a woman aged 45-65 years in good health and CMV-seropositive.

The chain employs TRBV27 and TRBJ2-7, with 7 bases aligning to TRBD1. The CDR3 loop spans 18 amino acids. Germline CDR1 is MNHEY and CDR2 is SMNVEV (reference sequence). The J segment lost 3 bases and the V segment lost 5 bases, leaving 19 bases of the junction unmatched. The CDR3 DNA follows: TGTGCCAGCAGTCTCGATCCCGGGACAGATCTATCGTACTACGAGCAGTACTTC. Translation: CASSLDPGTDLSYYEQYF.

This clone occurred once. This sequence joins TRBV29-1 and TRBJ2-1, with TRBD2 matching 7 bases. The V and J ends lost 6 bases and 5 bases, in that order; junction bases with no gene match: 13. The CDR3 is 15 amino acids. CDR1 is SQVTM and CDR2 is ANQGSEA in the germline V gene. The CDR3 region is CSVPIRAGYDNEQFF. CDR3 sequence (DNA): TGCAGCGTACCAATACGAGCGGGGTACGACAATGAGCAGTTCTTC.

This clone was found once. J is TRBJ1-2 and V is TRBV9; D is perhaps TRBD1 (5 bases). V was trimmed by 4 bases and J by 2 bases, leaving 18 bases between them. The CDR3 has 16 residues. CDR1 SGDLS and CDR2 YYNGEE come from the germline V gene. This chain's CDR3 is CASSRRRRRDNYGYTF. As DNA, the CDR3 is TGTGCCAGCAGCCGCCGCCGCCGGAGGGACAACTATGGCTACACCTTC.

The gene calls are TRBV5-4 and TRBJ1-6; weak D call: TRBD1 (5 bases). V shed 4 bases and J shed 8 bases, with 16 bases lying between them. The CDR3 spans 15 residues. Germline CDR1 is SGHNT and CDR2 is YYREEE (reference sequence). The DNA of the CDR3 is TGTGCCAGCAGCGGGTTTGGACAATTGGATTCACCCCTCCACTTT. Translating gives CASSGFGQLDSPLHF.

The rearrangement uses TRBV30 and TRBJ1-6, with D perhaps matching TRBD1 (5 bases). Germline V CDR1 and CDR2: GTSNPN, SVGIG (reference sequence). V lost 4 bases and J 6 bases, leaving 10 bases between the germline ends. The CDR3 is 13 residues long. CDR3: CAWTVTVNSPLHF. The CDR3 nucleotides read TGTGCCTGGACAGTGACAGTTAATTCACCCCTCCACTTT.

This sequence joins TRBV6-1 and TRBJ1-1; D ambiguous. This CDR3 comprises 13 residues. Germline values: CDR1 MNHNS, CDR2 SASEGT. Trimming removed 2 bases at V and 11 bases at J, with 15 bases between. DNA of the CDR3: TGTGCCAGCAGTGAAAAAGTGGAGAATATGGCTTTCTTT. This codes for CASSEKVENMAFF.

This clone appeared a single time. The chain employs TRBV9 and TRBJ1-6; 7 positions agree with TRBD1. Trimming cost V 2 bases and J 8 bases; bases outside gene matches: 4. CDR1 and CDR2 (germline): SGDLS, YYNGEE. The CDR3 has 14 amino acids. For the CDR3, the DNA is TGTGCCAGCAGCGTCAAGGGGGCGGATTCACCCCTCCACTTT. It translates to CASSVKGADSPLHF.

The CDR3 DNA is TGCGCCAGCAGCCGGACGTTGGGGCAGTCTGGCGGGGAGCTGTTTTTT. It is translated as CASSRTLGQSGGELFF. The chain has TRBV4-1 and TRBJ2-2; the D gene is possibly TRBD1 (5 bases). Germline lookup yields CDR1 MGHRA and CDR2 YSYEKL. This CDR3 contains 16 residues. The V end lost 4 bases, the J end lost 7 bases, and 19 bases lay between the germline ends.

The chain carries TRBV2 and TRBJ1-2; possible D gene TRBD1, 5 bases. The CDR3 length is 13 residues. Germline V gene sequence: CDR1 SNHLY, CDR2 FYNNEI. Between the trimmed V and J ends, which lost 5 bases and 8 bases, there was a span of 15 bases. Here the CDR3 DNA reads TGTGCCAGCAGTCGGACGGGGGAATTAGGCTACACCTTC. As protein: CASSRTGELGYTF.

V gene TRBV4-2 combines with J gene TRBJ1-6; tentative D call: TRBD1 (5 bases). Germline V gene data show CDR1 as LGHNA and CDR2 as YNFKEQ. Deletions cut 4 bases from V and 7 bases from J, with 14 bases between. The CDR3 runs to 15 residues. The CDR3 DNA reads TGTGCCAGCAGCCTCACGGGGGAAGGGAATTCACCCCTCCACTTT. Encoded protein: CASSLTGEGNSPLHF.

A few counts support this clone. The chain employs TRBV27 and TRBJ1-2; 10 positions agree with TRBD1. CDR3 length: 14 amino acids. Trimming removed 5 bases from V and 5 bases from J; junction bases left unmatched: 5. CDR1 is MNHEY and CDR2 is SMNVEV in the germline V gene (reference sequence). The chain's CDR3 is CASSPWTGGYGYTF. The DNA for the CDR3 is TGTGCCAGCAGTCCGTGGACAGGGGGGTATGGCTACACCTTC.

The V gene is TRBV6-5, the J gene TRBJ1-1, with 7 bases identical to TRBD1. Germline CDR1 and CDR2: MNHEY and SVGAGI. With 7 bases clipped from V and 2 bases from J, the junction kept 10 bases outside the gene matches. This CDR3 spans 15 amino acids. CDR3 sequence reads: CASINLGDRNTEAFF. CDR3 nucleotide sequence: TGTGCCAGCATCAATCTGGGGGACAGAAACACTGAAGCTTTCTTT.

Comments on this clone: Relative to the germline gene, one junction end is altered; a read error may explain this. The gene calls are TRBV7-7 and TRBJ2-5, with 14 bases fitting TRBD2. The germline V gene has CDR1 SSHAT and CDR2 FNYEAQ (reference sequence). This CDR3 region has 17 residues. CDR3 nucleotides: TGTGCTAGCAGCTTCTCGGAGGCTGGGACTAGCGGGGGGACCCAGTACTTC. It specifies CASSFSEAGTSGGTQYF.

This chain connects TRBV5-1 to TRBJ2-5, with D unresolved. This CDR3 spans 11 amino acids. Looked up from germline, CDR1 is SGHRS and CDR2 is YFSETQ. V was cut by 4 bases and J by 2 bases, with 3 bases left in between. The CDR3 DNA follows: TGCGCCAGCAGCCGGCAAGAGACCCAGTACTTC. It encodes CASSRQETQYF.